What follows are 9 T cell receptor beta chains derived from one specimen sequenced in a study of patients and donors after allogeneic stem cell transplantation. TCRdb called the RT-PCR reads again in MiXCR, with one record for every CDR3 protein. Of some 880,000 distinct CDR3 sequences in the sample, roughly 18% are singletons; the top ten hold 5% to 6.5%. The source material was blood, either unsorted or a sorted T cell fraction (not recorded which). These receptor sequences come from a human donor who was either an allogeneic HSCT recipient or a stem cell or donor lymphocyte infusion donor (not recorded which). It is not recorded whose cells these are; they may come from a transplant donor.

This clonotype has just a few counts. The chain is built from TRBV12-3 or TRBV12-4 and TRBJ1-5; TRBD1 matches 11 bases. V trimming: 7 bases; J trimming: 2 bases; junction bases outside the gene matches: 4. The CDR3 has 15 residues. CDR3 bases: TGTGCCAGCATCCTGGGACAGGGGGGCAATCAGCCCCAGCATTTT. It yields the protein CASILGQGGNQPQHF.

The chain couples TRBV25-1 to TRBJ1-4; tentatively, D is TRBD1 (5 bases). Trimming removed 5 bases from V and 4 bases from J, with 14 bases in between. Germline V CDR1 and CDR2: MGHDK, SYGVNS. The CDR3 has 15 residues. The CDR3 nucleotides read TGTGCCAGCAGTCCCTCGACAGACATTAATGAAAAACTGTTTTTT. This gives the protein CASSPSTDINEKLFF.

This clonotype occurred a few times. This sequence joins TRBV7-3 and TRBJ2-3, with D possibly being TRBD1 (6 bases). V dropped 5 bases and J dropped 1 base, with 16 bases sitting between them. This CDR3 has 16 residues. The germline V gene encodes CDR1 SGHTA and CDR2 FQGTGA. As DNA, the CDR3 is TGTGCCAGCAGCATAGGAAGGGACATCGGCACAGATACGCAGTATTTT. Protein sequence: CASSIGRDIGTDTQYF.

There are a few counts of this clonotype. J is TRBJ1-2 and V is TRBV5-1; D is uncertain. CDR1 is SGHRS and CDR2 is YFSETQ in the germline V gene. The ends were cut back, 0 bases at V and 8 bases at J, with 8 bases in the middle. This CDR3 has 12 amino acids. CDR3 coding DNA: TGCGCCAGCAGCTTGGAAAGACCCGGCTACACCTTC. Translated, it gives CASSLERPGYTF.

The table lists this clonotype with a few counts. The chain links TRBV20-1 to TRBJ1-3; D call uncertain. The CDR3 is made up of 13 amino acids. Germline CDR1 DFQATT, CDR2 SNEGSKA (reference sequence). Trimming took 4 bases from V and 1 from J, leaving 8 bases between them. CDR3 in DNA: TGCAGTGCTATCCGGGGTTCTGGAAACACCATATATTTT. Amino acid sequence: CSAIRGSGNTIYF.

The gene calls are TRBV19 and TRBJ1-5, with 8 nucleotides matching TRBD1. This CDR3 has 16 residues. Germline CDR1 is LNHDA and CDR2 is SQIVND (reference sequence). V shed 10 bases and J 0 bases; nucleotides not matched to a gene: 11. CDR3 sequence reads: CATTGVTGHSNQPQHF. The CDR3 DNA reads as TGTGCCACGACAGGGGTTACGGGCCATAGCAATCAGCCCCAGCATTTT.

V gene TRBV7-6 combines with J gene TRBJ2-5; D remains unclear. Germline V lookup: CDR1 SGHVS, CDR2 FNYEAQ. The CDR3 runs to 12 residues. With 7 bases removed from V and 5 bases from J, the gap between germline ends came to 11 bases. CDR3 nucleotide sequence: TGTGCCAGCACTCGGGTGGGGGAGACCCAGTACTTC. Amino acids: CASTRVGETQYF. The whole variable domain, remainder taken from reference TRBV7-6 and TRBJ2-5, is GAGVSQSPRYKVTKRGQDVALRCDPISGHVSLYWYRQALGQGPEFLTYFNYEAQQDKSGLPNDRFSAERPEGSISTLTIQRTEQRDSAMYRCASTRVGETQYFGPGTRLLVL.

The chain joins TRBV9 to TRBJ1-6; a weak D match, TRBD1 (5 bases). Germline CDR1 reads SGDLS; CDR2 reads YYNGEE. This CDR3 comprises 13 residues. V gave up 4 bases and J gave up 10 bases, with 12 bases separating them. CDR3 in amino acids: CASSPQGGSPLHF. The DNA for the CDR3 is TGTGCCAGCAGCCCCCAGGGAGGATCACCCCTCCACTTT.

This clonotype was seen a few times. The rearrangement uses TRBV12-3 or TRBV12-4 and TRBJ1-5; no clear D gene. The V and J ends lost 6 bases and 1 base respectively, with 13 bases between them. The CDR3 covers 15 residues. The CDR3 DNA follows: TGTGCCAGCAGGGTTACCGCCAGGAGCAATCAGCCCCAGCATTTT. It codes for CASRVTARSNQPQHF.